These 20 T cell receptor beta chains came from one sample sequenced in a study of cytomegalovirus exposure and HLA in healthy donors. PCR involved 60 Vbeta and 13 Jbeta primers. Data came from immunoSEQ multiplex PCR; TCRdb stores just in-frame clones and leaves some out. Among about 100,000 clones listed, approximately 89% were seen once. Sample: PBMCs. These receptors originate from a man in his thirties or forties in good health and CMV-seronegative.

This chain uses TRBV20-1 with TRBJ2-5; D unclear. V lost 8 bases and J 3 bases, leaving 7 bases between the germline ends. The CDR3 covers 10 residues. Germline V gene lookup returns CDR1 DFQATT and CDR2 SNEGSKA (reference sequence). CDR3 protein: CSTDEETQYF. The DNA of the CDR3 is TGCAGTACAGATGAAGAGACCCAGTACTTC.

The chain links TRBV5-1 to TRBJ1-2; 7 nucleotides line up with TRBD1. The length of the CDR3 is 14 residues. CDR1 is SGHRS and CDR2 is YFSETQ in the germline V gene. With V trimmed by 4 bases and J by 4 bases, 7 bases remained unmatched. The CDR3 DNA follows: TGCGCCAGCAGCCCCTGGACAGGTAGCTATGGCTACACCTTC. Protein sequence: CASSPWTGSYGYTF.

This clone was counted once. The genes are TRBV6-6 and TRBJ2-7; 12 nucleotides line up with TRBD2. Germline-derived CDR1 and CDR2 are MNHNY and SVGAGI (reference sequence). V gave up 2 bases and J gave up 2 bases; unmatched junction bases: 1. This CDR3 region has 15 residues. The CDR3 DNA reads as TGTGCCAGCAGTTACCCTAGCGGGGGGGCCTACGAGCAGTACTTC. Its translation: CASSYPSGGAYEQYF.

The CDR3 DNA follows: TGTGCCTTGGCCCCAACCTACAATGAGCAGTTCTTC. Translation: CALAPTYNEQFF. V is TRBV30 and J is TRBJ2-1; no clear D gene. V lost 7 bases and J 2 bases, leaving 9 bases between the germline ends. Germline CDR1 and CDR2: GTSNPN and SVGIG (reference sequence). There are 12 residues in the CDR3.

The chain couples TRBV9 to TRBJ1-4; 11 bases align to TRBD1. Germline-derived CDR1 and CDR2 are SGDLS and YYNGEE. The ends lost 4 bases at V and 4 bases at J; junction bases unmatched: 6. The CDR3 contains 16 residues. The CDR3: CASSPDRGLINEKLFF. For the CDR3, the DNA is TGTGCCAGCAGCCCGGACAGGGGGCTTATTAATGAAAAACTGTTTTTT.

V is TRBV7-9 and J is TRBJ1-1; D perhaps matches TRBD1 (6 bases). Trimming cost V 3 bases and J 0 bases, with 11 bases left between them. The length of the CDR3 is 15 residues. Looked up from germline, CDR1 is SEHNR and CDR2 is FQNEAQ (reference sequence). DNA of the CDR3: TGTGCCAGCAGCTTTCCGACAGGCCTGAACACTGAAGCTTTCTTT. Its protein product is CASSFPTGLNTEAFF.

For the CDR3, the DNA is TGCAGCGTTGAGCCTAGCGGGAGCCTTAATGAGCAGTTCTTC. Its protein is CSVEPSGSLNEQFF. The genes are TRBV29-1 and TRBJ2-1, with 10 bases lining up with TRBD2. This CDR3 is 14 amino acids long. Germline trimming cut 3 bases from V and 7 bases from J; bases unmatched to any gene: 6. Per the germline V gene, CDR1 is SQVTM and CDR2 is ANQGSEA.

The genes are TRBV27 and TRBJ2-5, with TRBD2 matching 9 bases. The CDR3 contains 15 residues. The germline V gene encodes CDR1 MNHEY and CDR2 SMNVEV (reference sequence). With V trimmed by 0 bases and J by 5 bases, 4 bases remained unmatched. The CDR3 coding sequence is TGTGCCAGCAGTTTATCGGGACTAGCCTCCGAGACCCAGTACTTC. Protein sequence: CASSLSGLASETQYF.

The chain recombines TRBV29-1 with TRBJ2-2; possibly TRBD1 for D (6 bases). The CDR3 has 13 residues. Trimming removed 7 bases at V and 7 bases at J, with 16 bases between. In germline, CDR1 is SQVTM, CDR2 ANQGSEA. The CDR3 region has the DNA TGCAGCGCAGGTCAGGGGTATGTCGGGGAGCTGTTTTTT. Protein: CSAGQGYVGELFF.

This chain uses TRBV6-5 with TRBJ2-3, with TRBD2 as a possible D gene (5 bases). Germline-derived CDR1 and CDR2 are MNHEY and SVGAGI. Trimming cost V 8 bases and J 0 bases, with 9 bases left between them. The CDR3 is made up of 13 amino acids. The CDR3 loop is CASGLASTDTQYF. Written as DNA, the CDR3 is TGTGCCAGCGGGCTAGCTAGCACAGATACGCAGTATTTT.

The chain is built from TRBV5-1 and TRBJ2-7, with 9 positions matching TRBD1. The CDR3 is 14 amino acids. Trimming at V came to 4 bases and at J to 9 bases, leaving 11 bases not matched to a gene. Germline CDR1 and CDR2: SGHRS and YFSETQ. The CDR3 sequence is CASSQDRGDGGQYF. The CDR3 nucleotides read TGCGCCAGCAGCCAGGACAGGGGAGATGGGGGGCAGTACTTC. The full variable domain, with the rest looked up from reference TRBV5-1 and TRBJ2-7, is KAGVTQTPRYLIKTRGQQVTLSCSPISGHRSVSWYQQTPGQGLQFLFEYFSETQRNKGNFPGRFSGRQFSNSRSEMNVSTLELGDSALYLCASSQDRGDGGQYFGPGTRLTVT.

The chain joins TRBV30 to TRBJ1-4; no firm D call. Trimming shortened V by 2 bases and J by 0 bases, and 7 bases separated the two germline ends. This CDR3 is 14 amino acids long. The germline V gene encodes CDR1 GTSNPN and CDR2 SVGIG (reference sequence). CDR3 DNA: TGTGCCTGGAGTAAATCTTCAACTAATGAAAAACTGTTTTTT. Encoded protein: CAWSKSSTNEKLFF. Looking up the rest from reference TRBV30 and TRBJ1-4 gives the full variable domain: SQTIHQWPATLVQPVGSPLSLECTVEGTSNPNLYWYRQAAGRGLQLLFYSVGIGQISSEVPQNLSASRPQDRQFILSSKKLLLSDSGFYLCAWSKSSTNEKLFFGSGTQLSVL.

This chain joins TRBV5-4 and TRBJ2-3, with 7 bases matching TRBD2. CDR1 SGHNT and CDR2 YYREEE come from the germline V gene (reference sequence). The trim removed 1 base at V and 6 bases at J, leaving 11 bases unmatched. The CDR3 has 16 residues. The DNA for the CDR3 is TGTGCCAGCAGCTTGAGTCTTTCTAGCGGTCTCGATACGCAGTATTTT. Amino acid sequence: CASSLSLSSGLDTQYF.

This rearrangement joins TRBV15 to TRBJ2-2; TRBD2 is a possible D gene (5 bases). This CDR3 is 15 amino acids long. Germline CDR1 and CDR2: LNHNV and YYDKDF (reference sequence). V lost 4 bases, J lost 1 base, and 10 bases lay in between. This CDR3 is CATSTDYKNTGELFF. The CDR3 DNA reads as TGTGCCACCAGCACCGACTATAAGAACACCGGGGAGCTGTTTTTT.

This clone was seen only once. The chain employs TRBV9 and TRBJ2-7, with D unclear. The germline gives CDR1 SGDLS, CDR2 YYNGEE. The CDR3 is made up of 14 amino acids. Trimming left V 4 bases short and J 7 bases short, with 18 bases between. The DNA of the CDR3 is TGTGCCAGCAGCCCGCGCGGTGGTTCGGCGGAGCAGTACTTC. Its translation: CASSPRGGSAEQYF.

V gene TRBV30 combines with J gene TRBJ2-7; D is uncertain. There are 14 residues in the CDR3. Per the germline V gene, CDR1 is GTSNPN and CDR2 is SVGIG (reference sequence). Trimming left V 3 bases short and J 9 bases short, with 21 bases between. Written as DNA, the CDR3 is TGTGCCTGGAGGACCCCCATGAACCGTGAGGTGCAGTACTTC. It is translated as CAWRTPMNREVQYF.

This chain links TRBV5-8 with TRBJ2-3, with D maybe TRBD2 (5 bases). This CDR3 region has 16 residues. Germline-derived CDR1 and CDR2 are SGHTS and YDEGEE. V shed 0 bases and J shed 0 bases, with 11 bases lying between them. CDR3 protein: CASSLGAGFSTDTQYF. The CDR3 coding sequence is TGTGCCAGCAGCTTGGGTGCGGGTTTTAGCACAGATACGCAGTATTTT.

The V call is TRBV5-4, the J call TRBJ2-5, with 8 nucleotides matching TRBD2. CDR1 is SGHNT, CDR2 YYREEE, per germline (reference sequence). This CDR3 comprises 16 residues. With 0 bases clipped from V and 5 bases from J, the junction kept 9 bases outside the gene matches. Here the CDR3 reads CASSLAGGARRETQYF. In DNA, the CDR3 is TGTGCCAGCAGCTTGGCCGGGGGGGCGAGACGCGAGACCCAGTACTTC.

This chain connects TRBV30 to TRBJ1-2; 7 bases align to TRBD1. Trimming cost V 4 bases and J 2 bases; bases outside gene matches: 4. CDR1 is GTSNPN and CDR2 is SVGIG in the germline V gene (reference sequence). This CDR3 is 13 amino acids long. As DNA, the CDR3 is TGTGCCTGGACCTTCAGGGGGAACTATGGCTACACCTTC. Its protein is CAWTFRGNYGYTF.

The chain links TRBV9 to TRBJ2-1; the match to TRBD2 covers 15 bases. CDR3 length: 18 residues. Germline CDR1 is SGDLS and CDR2 is YYNGEE. Losses at the gene ends were 3 bases for V and 5 bases for J; bases not matched to a gene: 9. CDR3 in DNA: TGTGCCAGCAGCGAGGGGACTAGCGGGGGGCTGTTCGACAATGAGCAGTTCTTC. This translates into CASSEGTSGGLFDNEQFF.